These T cell receptor beta chains were read from a single sample in a study of T cell clones after liver transplantation. Sequencing was performed with immunoSEQ multiplex PCR; in TCRdb, only in-frame clones are kept and a portion is missing. The data hold fewer than 110,000 clones, with about 81% observed a single time. Sequencing was performed on CD4+ T cells from blood, taken 47 months after liver transplant. All receptors come from a human patient who received a liver transplant. Some T cells may arise from the graft donor. The CDR3 runs from the conserved cysteine through the conserved F or W. D genes are given only for firm matches. Clone size appears in some rows only: once, few, many, or a class for an expanded clone.

cdr3_aa cdr3_nt clone_size j_call v_call d_call
CASSQEIGGQRETQYF TGCGCCAGCAGCCAAGAAATAGGGGGGCAGCGGGAGACCCAGTACTTC - TRBJ2-5 TRBV4-3 -
CASKSQGSYNEQFF TGTGCCAGCAAAAGCCAGGGATCCTACAATGAGCAGTTCTTC - TRBJ2-1 TRBV6-5 -
CASRRSTSGSRGGELFF TGTGCCAGCAGACGCTCCACTAGCGGGAGTCGGGGCGGGGAGCTGTTTTTT - TRBJ2-2 TRBV7-9 TRBD2
CASSMFQQGHTEAFF TGTGCCAGTAGTATGTTTCAGCAGGGACACACTGAAGCTTTCTTT few TRBJ1-1 TRBV19 -
CASSSGTTYEQYF TGCGCCAGCAGCAGCGGGACGACCTACGAGCAGTACTTC - TRBJ2-7 TRBV5-1 TRBD2
CASSIGSLVNYGYTF TGCGCCAGCAGCATCGGGTCTCTCGTGAACTATGGCTACACCTTC - TRBJ1-2 TRBV5-1 -
CASSQALFYEQYF TGTGCCAGTAGTCAGGCTTTATTCTACGAGCAGTACTTC - TRBJ2-7 TRBV19 -
CASSYGVGQGTYGYTF TGTGCCAGCAGCTACGGTGTGGGACAGGGTACCTATGGCTACACCTTC - TRBJ1-2 TRBV7-2 TRBD1
CASSSLQGVYTGELFF TGTGCCAGCAGCTCACTACAGGGTGTATACACCGGGGAGCTGTTTTTT - TRBJ2-2 TRBV11-2 -
CARDSSSYEQYF TGTGCCCGGGACTCCAGCTCCTACGAGCAGTACTTC - TRBJ2-7 TRBV30 -
CASSWTSGGGGMGEQFF TGTGCCAGCAGCTGGACTAGCGGAGGGGGAGGTATGGGTGAGCAGTTCTTC - TRBJ2-1 TRBV5-4 TRBD2
CASSPTGGATDTQYF TGTGCCAGCAGCCCTACAGGGGGGGCCACAGATACGCAGTATTTT - TRBJ2-3 TRBV7-8 -
CASTTGRAGGNQPQHF TGTGCCAGCACCACAGGGAGGGCAGGGGGCAATCAGCCCCAGCATTTT - TRBJ1-5 TRBV6-6 -
CASSFFADTQYF TGTGCCAGCAGCTTTTTTGCTGATACGCAGTATTTT - TRBJ2-3 TRBV7-3 -
CASSYGTGGSEQYF TGTGCCAGCAGCTACGGGACAGGCGGATCCGAGCAGTACTTC - TRBJ2-7 TRBV2 TRBD1
CASSFPKTSGGLTDTQYF TGTGCCAGCAGCTTCCCGAAAACTAGCGGGGGGCTTACAGATACGCAGTATTTT once TRBJ2-3 TRBV7-2 TRBD2
CASSESGAPQETQYF TGTGCCAGCAGTGAATCCGGGGCACCCCAAGAGACCCAGTACTTC - TRBJ2-5 TRBV25-1 -